Following are 14 T cell receptor beta chains from one sample sequenced in a study of blood T cell repertoires in COVID-19. Sequenced by immunoSEQ multiplex PCR; TCRdb stores in-frame clones only, minus some. The table has roughly 340,000 clones, over 75% seen once. Sequenced input: PBMCs or T cells enriched from blood (not recorded which). The origin of the receptors is a man in his forties or fifties in a cohort exposed to, infected with or recovered from COVID-19 (not recorded which).

The CDR3, as DNA: TGCGCCAGCAGCTTGGAACCTAGCCACAGGGAGAATTCACCCCTCCACTTT. Protein product: CASSLEPSHRENSPLHF. The chain uses TRBV5-1 and TRBJ1-6; D possibly corresponds to TRBD1 (6 bases). The V end was cut by 0 bases, the J end by 7 bases, with 17 bases between. This CDR3 has 17 amino acids. Germline assignment: CDR1 SGHRS and CDR2 YFSETQ.

The V call is TRBV6-5, the J call TRBJ1-1, with 7 positions matching TRBD1. Looked up from germline, CDR1 is MNHEY and CDR2 is SVGAGI. With 6 bases clipped from V and 8 bases from J, the junction kept 9 bases outside the gene matches. This CDR3 region has 13 residues. The CDR3 loop reads CASRPDRAGEAFF. The CDR3 nucleotides are TGTGCCAGCAGACCCGACAGGGCCGGAGAAGCTTTCTTT.

V is TRBV30 and J is TRBJ2-5; 15 positions match TRBD2. This CDR3 spans 17 amino acids. V trimming: 3 bases; J trimming: 4 bases; junction bases outside the gene matches: 9. Germline CDR1 GTSNPN, CDR2 SVGIG (reference sequence). Written as DNA, the CDR3 is TGTGCCTGGAGCGGACTAGCGGGAGGGCCGTTTTTAGAGACCCAGTACTTC. It is translated as CAWSGLAGGPFLETQYF.

The chain links TRBV28 to TRBJ2-7; 9 bases match TRBD1. V lost 7 bases, J lost 2 bases, and 6 bases stayed unmatched. The CDR3 runs 14 residues. Germline CDR1 MDHEN, CDR2 SYDVKM. CDR3 sequence (DNA): TGTGCCAGCAAAATTGGGACAGGGACCTACGAGCAGTACTTC. Protein sequence: CASKIGTGTYEQYF. The variable domain in full, completed from reference TRBV28 and TRBJ2-7, reads DVKVTQSSRYLVKRTGEKVFLECVQDMDHENMFWYRQDPGLGLRLIYFSYDVKMKEKGDIPEGYSVSREKKERFSLILESASTNQTSMYLCASKIGTGTYEQYFGPGTRLTVT.

V is TRBV5-1 and J is TRBJ2-7, with TRBD2 identical over 11 bases. Germline CDR1 and CDR2: SGHRS and YFSETQ. Trimming cost V 2 bases and J 6 bases; bases outside gene matches: 7. CDR3 length: 15 residues. The CDR3 coding sequence is TGCGCCAGCAGCTTATTAGCGGGAGGGCCTCTCGAGCAGTACTTC. It codes for CASSLLAGGPLEQYF.

The chain uses TRBV6-5 and TRBJ1-2, with TRBD1 identical over 7 bases. V gave up 7 bases and J gave up 3 bases; unmatched junction bases: 5. This CDR3 region has 13 residues. Per germline, CDR1 MNHEY and CDR2 SVGAGI. The CDR3 DNA reads as TGTGCCAGCATGGGGACAGTCGACTATGGCTACACCTTC. Translated, it gives CASMGTVDYGYTF.

This rearrangement joins TRBV7-6 to TRBJ2-1; TRBD2 might be the D (5 bases). The germline V gene encodes CDR1 SGHVS and CDR2 FNYEAQ. The CDR3 runs to 12 residues. Trimming pared 6 bases from V and 8 bases from J, leaving 11 bases between. The CDR3 nucleotides are TGTGCCAGCAGTCCCAGGCGGGATGAGCAGTTCTTC. Translation gives CASSPRRDEQFF.

This chain uses TRBV5-4 with TRBJ1-2; TRBD1 aligns across 9 bases. The junction had 0 bases not matched to a gene; V was cut back by 4 bases and J by 5 bases. The CDR3 has 12 residues. Germline assignment: CDR1 SGHNT and CDR2 YYREEE (reference sequence). The CDR3 loop is CASSGTGYGYTF. The CDR3 nucleotides are TGTGCCAGCAGCGGGACAGGGTATGGCTACACCTTC. The whole variable domain, remainder taken from reference TRBV5-4 and TRBJ1-2, is ETGVTQSPTHLIKTRGQQVTLRCSSQSGHNTVSWYQQALGQGPQFIFQYYREEENGRGNFPPRFSGLQFPNYSSELNVNALELDDSALYLCASSGTGYGYTFGSGTRLTVV.

This chain links TRBV20-1 with TRBJ2-1; TRBD2 might be the D (5 bases). This CDR3 spans 15 amino acids. The germline V gene encodes CDR1 DFQATT and CDR2 SNEGSKA (reference sequence). The V and J ends lost 3 bases and 0 bases respectively, with 12 bases between them. CDR3 in amino acids: CSASNRGLSYNEQFF. The CDR3 nucleotides are TGCAGTGCTAGTAATCGCGGGCTCTCCTACAATGAGCAGTTCTTC.

This rearrangement joins TRBV10-3 to TRBJ1-6; 8 nucleotides agree with TRBD1. Looked up from germline, CDR1 is ENHRY and CDR2 is SYGVKD. The CDR3 consists of 15 residues. V shed 6 bases and J 5 bases; nucleotides not matched to a gene: 6. The CDR3 sequence: CAISLQGADNSPLHF. In DNA, the CDR3 is TGTGCCATCAGCCTGCAGGGGGCTGATAATTCACCCCTCCACTTT.

The chain employs TRBV19 and TRBJ2-3; D ambiguous. V lost 4 bases and J 1 base, leaving 12 bases between the germline ends. From germline, CDR1 is LNHDA and CDR2 SQIVND (reference sequence). The CDR3 is made up of 15 amino acids. CDR3 in amino acids: CASSTLEIRTDTQYF. In DNA, the CDR3 is TGTGCCAGTAGTACCCTAGAGATACGCACAGATACGCAGTATTTT.

The CDR3, as DNA: TGCGCCAGCAGCCCAGGTTCCAGGGGCTCTGGAAACACCATATATTTT. It yields the protein CASSPGSRGSGNTIYF. The chain joins TRBV4-1 to TRBJ1-3; a possible D gene is TRBD1 (6 bases). The CDR3 covers 16 residues. Trimming stripped 4 bases from V and 0 bases from J, with 13 bases between. Germline CDR1 is MGHRA and CDR2 is YSYEKL.

This chain uses TRBV2 with TRBJ2-2; D remains unclear. V lost 1 base and J 0 bases, leaving 9 bases between the germline ends. In germline, CDR1 is SNHLY, CDR2 FYNNEI. This CDR3 has 16 residues. CDR3 sequence: CASSEGGTANTGELFF. The CDR3 coding sequence is TGTGCCAGCAGTGAAGGAGGAACCGCGAACACCGGGGAGCTGTTTTTT.

This rearrangement joins TRBV10-3 to TRBJ2-1, with 8 bases lining up with TRBD2. The CDR3 runs 14 residues. Germline loops: CDR1 ENHRY, CDR2 SYGVKD. The trim removed 2 bases at V and 12 bases at J, leaving 9 bases unmatched. The CDR3 spells CAISETGTRFGQFF. CDR3 bases: TGTGCCATCAGTGAGACCGGGACTAGGTTCGGGCAGTTCTTC.